These 9 T cell receptor beta chains were sequenced from one sample in a study of blood T cell repertoires in COVID-19. Assay used: immunoSEQ multiplex PCR; TCRdb lists only in-frame clones, some missing. The sample holds more than 150,000 clones, roughly nine tenths seen once. Sequenced material: peripheral blood. These receptors were taken from a woman in her 70s with acute or convalescent COVID-19.

The chain is built from TRBV18 and TRBJ2-7; D uncertain. The ends were cut back, 3 bases at V and 1 base at J, with 10 bases in the middle. The CDR3 consists of 14 residues. Germline CDR1 is KGHSH and CDR2 is LQKENI. The CDR3 sequence: CASSPGPGSYEQYF. The CDR3 region has the DNA TGTGCCAGCTCACCGGGTCCGGGTTCCTACGAGCAGTACTTC. Looking up the rest from reference TRBV18 and TRBJ2-7 gives the full variable domain: NAGVMQNPRHLVRRRGQEARLRCSPMKGHSHVYWYRQLPEEGLKFMVYLQKENIIDESGMPKERFSAEFPKEGPSILRIQQVVRGDSAAYFCASSPGPGSYEQYFGPGTRLTVT.

The chain couples TRBV19 to TRBJ1-1; tentative D call: TRBD1 (6 bases). The CDR3 extends over 13 amino acids. Trimming pared 6 bases from V and 3 bases from J, leaving 11 bases between. Looked up from germline, CDR1 is LNHDA and CDR2 is SQIVND (reference sequence). The CDR3 sequence is CASRTHRDTEAFF. Here the CDR3 DNA reads TGTGCCAGTAGGACTCACAGGGACACTGAAGCTTTCTTT.

As regards this clone: In the same sample, other DNA sequences code for this CDR3. V and J are TRBV18 and TRBJ1-2; D is unresolved. Germline loops: CDR1 KGHSH, CDR2 LQKENI. V was shortened by 5 bases and J by 5 bases, with 12 bases between the two germline ends. This CDR3 spans 13 amino acids. The CDR3 region is CASSESGGYGYTF. In DNA form, the CDR3 reads TGTGCCAGCTCAGAGTCAGGAGGGTATGGCTACACCTTC.

The chain combines TRBV6-2 or TRBV6-3 with TRBJ1-1; D may be TRBD1 (5 bases). V was pared by 2 bases and J by 11 bases, with 15 bases between. In germline, CDR1 is MNHEY, CDR2 SVGEGT. The CDR3 contains 13 residues. CDR3 protein: CASSYPMGGDAFF. The CDR3 DNA sequence: TGTGCCAGCAGTTACCCTATGGGAGGGGACGCTTTCTTT.

The chain uses TRBV30 and TRBJ1-2; 8 bases are shared with TRBD1. Germline assignment: CDR1 GTSNPN and CDR2 SVGIG (reference sequence). V trimming: 7 bases; J trimming: 8 bases; junction bases outside the gene matches: 9. This CDR3 spans 12 amino acids. The CDR3 is CASRRGQDGYTF. The CDR3 coding sequence is TGTGCCTCTAGGAGGGGACAGGACGGCTACACCTTC.

The CDR3 spells CASRGSGKRAYEQYF. CDR3 bases: TGTGCCAGCCGTGGCTCGGGGAAGAGAGCCTACGAGCAGTACTTC. V usage is TRBV2 and J usage is TRBJ2-7; tentative D call: TRBD2 (5 bases). The CDR3 is made up of 15 amino acids. Germline CDR1 reads SNHLY; CDR2 reads FYNNEI. Trimming shortened V by 8 bases and J by 2 bases, and 19 bases separated the two germline ends.

The J gene is TRBJ1-2, the V gene TRBV14, with D possibly matching TRBD1 (6 bases). CDR1 is SGHDN, CDR2 FVKESK, per germline. V shed 2 bases and J shed 1 base, with 14 bases lying between them. This CDR3 is 16 amino acids long. DNA of the CDR3: TGTGCCAGCAGCCAACAAAGGGGGGGATTTAACTATGGCTACACCTTC. This translates into CASSQQRGGFNYGYTF.

The chain joins TRBV3-1 (or the pseudogene TRBV3-2) to TRBJ1-2, with D possibly matching TRBD1 (6 bases). This CDR3 spans 16 amino acids. CDR1 is LGHDT and CDR2 is YNNKEL in the germline V gene (reference sequence). Between the trimmed V and J ends, which lost 1 base and 2 bases, there was a span of 14 bases. CDR3 DNA: TGTGCCAGCAGCCAAGGAGGCGGCAGGGGAAACTATGGCTACACCTTC. It is translated as CASSQGGGRGNYGYTF.

The chain links TRBV5-1 to TRBJ2-3; 10 nucleotides match TRBD2. With V trimmed by 0 bases and J by 2 bases, 3 bases remained unmatched. The CDR3 length is 16 residues. Germline V lookup: CDR1 SGHRS, CDR2 YFSETQ. The CDR3 DNA follows: TGCGCCAGCAGCTTGGTTAGCGGGGGGAACACAGATACGCAGTATTTT. It specifies CASSLVSGGNTDTQYF.